These 4 T cell receptor beta chains came from one sample sequenced in a study of T cell repertoires in cytomegalovirus infection. TCRdb recomputed calls from the reads with MiXCR, one row per CDR3 protein. The sample lists about 490,000 distinct CDR3 sequences; around 11% were seen once. The sample consisted of PBMCs. These receptors all come from a human donor in good health (CMV status not recorded). Some clones in this sample may be carry-over from other donors' samples.

The V call is TRBV10-3, the J call TRBJ2-2; D not certain. Deletions cut 2 bases from V and 1 base from J, with 8 bases between. This CDR3 region has 15 residues. CDR1 and CDR2 (germline): ENHRY, SYGVKD. The CDR3 loop reads CAISEVQKNTGELFF. The DNA for the CDR3 is TGTGCCATCAGTGAGGTGCAGAAGAACACCGGGGAGCTGTTTTTT.

The V call is TRBV10-3, the J call TRBJ2-5; TRBD1 or TRBD2 may be the D gene (5 bases each). Germline V gene data show CDR1 as ENHRY and CDR2 as SYGVKD. Trimming removed 9 bases at V and 2 bases at J, with 16 bases between. CDR3 length: 14 residues. The CDR3 spells CAISGTWGQETQYF. CDR3 sequence (DNA): TGTGCCATTTCCGGGACCTGGGGACAAGAGACCCAGTACTTC.

In this sample, this clonotype turned up many times. The chain employs TRBV18 and TRBJ1-1; D gene ambiguous. This CDR3 is 15 amino acids long. Germline V lookup: CDR1 KGHSH, CDR2 LQKENI. Trimming took 8 bases from V and 1 from J, leaving 17 bases between them. The chain's CDR3 is CASTAQGRTNTEAFF. The CDR3 DNA reads as TGTGCCAGCACTGCCCAAGGCAGAACGAACACTGAAGCTTTCTTT. Combining the CDR3 with reference TRBV18 and TRBJ1-1 gives the whole variable domain NAGVMQNPRHLVRRRGQEARLRCSPMKGHSHVYWYRQLPEEGLKFMVYLQKENIIDESGMPKERFSAEFPKEGPSILRIQQVVRGDSAAYFCASTAQGRTNTEAFFGQGTRLTVV.

The V and J genes are TRBV7-9 and TRBJ2-2, with D possibly TRBD2 on 6 matching bases. Per the germline V gene, CDR1 is SEHNR and CDR2 is FQNEAQ (reference sequence). The V gene lost 5 bases and the J gene lost 0 bases, with 31 bases spanning the gap. This CDR3 has 22 residues. CDR3 in amino acids: CASSLRMGGTGRTTANTGELFF. The DNA for the CDR3 is TGTGCCAGCAGCCTGAGGATGGGGGGAACAGGACGTACGACGGCGAACACCGGGGAGCTGTTTTTT.